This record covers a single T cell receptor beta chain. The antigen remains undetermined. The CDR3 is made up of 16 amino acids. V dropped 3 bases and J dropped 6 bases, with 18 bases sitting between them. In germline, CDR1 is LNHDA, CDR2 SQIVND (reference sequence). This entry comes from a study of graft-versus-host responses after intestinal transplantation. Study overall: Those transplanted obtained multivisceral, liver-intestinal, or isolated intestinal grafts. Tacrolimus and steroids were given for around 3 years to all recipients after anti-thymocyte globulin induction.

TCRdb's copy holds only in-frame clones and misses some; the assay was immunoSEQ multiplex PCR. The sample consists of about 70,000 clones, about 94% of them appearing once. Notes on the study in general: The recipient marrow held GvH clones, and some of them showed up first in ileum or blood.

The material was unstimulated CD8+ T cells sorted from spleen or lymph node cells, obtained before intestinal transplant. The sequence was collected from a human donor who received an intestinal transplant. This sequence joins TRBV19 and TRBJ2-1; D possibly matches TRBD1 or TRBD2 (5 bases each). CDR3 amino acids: CASSIMGDHLGNEQFF. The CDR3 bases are TGTGCCAGTAGTATCATGGGGGACCATCTAGGCAATGAGCAGTTCTTC.